Shown below are 20 T cell receptor beta chains from a single sample sequenced in a study of post-analysis software for immune sequencing data. Their recognized antigens are unknown. Researchers reported that TCR beta cDNA libraries carried unique molecular identifiers. Each CDR3 protein gets one entry after TCRdb re-called the PCR reads with MiXCR. The profile covers about 460,000 distinct CDR3 sequences, with around 40% appearing a single time and 12% taken by the ten largest. Study-wide findings and caveats: TRBV5-6, TRBV5-1 and TRBV20-1 belonged to a set of a handful of TRBV segments that were more frequent in patients than controls.

The sequenced material came from blood. These TCRs come from a girl aged 10-17 years with multiple sclerosis.

In its sample, this clonotype was seen a few times. This chain links TRBV12-3 or TRBV12-4 with TRBJ2-7; unclear D gene. V was cut by 1 base and J by 0 bases, with 10 bases left in between. CDR3 length equals 15 residues. Here the CDR3 DNA reads TGTGCCAGCAGTTTAGTAGGGTTTTCCTCCTACGAGCAGTACTTC. Translated, it gives CASSLVGFSSYEQYF.

This chain joins TRBV30 and TRBJ2-1; D is unclear. Trimming pared 0 bases from V and 10 bases from J, leaving 10 bases between. Looked up from germline, CDR1 is GTSNPN and CDR2 is SVGIG (reference sequence). The CDR3 is made up of 12 amino acids. The CDR3 DNA reads TGTGCCTGGAGTGTTCTGGGCACAGAGCAGTTCTTC. Its protein product is CAWSVLGTEQFF.

The chain is built from TRBV20-1 and TRBJ2-1, with D maybe TRBD2 (6 bases). The V end lost 6 bases, the J end lost 7 bases, and 13 bases lay between the germline ends. The CDR3 length is 12 residues. Germline lookup yields CDR1 DFQATT and CDR2 SNEGSKA (reference sequence). The CDR3 reads CSAGTDGNEQFF. The CDR3 nucleotides are TGCAGTGCAGGGACTGATGGGAATGAGCAGTTCTTC.

The chain has TRBV9 and TRBJ2-4, with TRBD1 matching 9 bases. The germline V gene encodes CDR1 SGDLS and CDR2 YYNGEE. V lost 3 bases to trimming and J lost 5 bases; unmatched junction nucleotides: 6. The CDR3 spans 15 residues. Written as DNA, the CDR3 is TGTGCCAGCAGCGGCATGGGACAGGGAGAAAACATTCAGTACTTC. Protein: CASSGMGQGENIQYF.

V usage is TRBV7-2 and J usage is TRBJ2-7; maybe TRBD2 (6 bases). Germline CDR1 and CDR2: SGHTA and FQGNSA. The V end was cut by 6 bases, the J end by 5 bases, with 14 bases between. This CDR3 has 13 amino acids. This CDR3 reads CASSSIGGDEQYF. The CDR3 bases are TGTGCCAGCAGTTCTATCGGGGGAGACGAGCAGTACTTC.

V gene TRBV20-1 combines with J gene TRBJ2-7; D may be TRBD1 (5 bases). This CDR3 comprises 11 residues. Germline lookup yields CDR1 DFQATT and CDR2 SNEGSKA (reference sequence). The V and J ends lost 8 bases and 2 bases respectively, with 10 bases between them. DNA for the CDR3: TGCAGTCCAACGGACACCTACGAGCAGTACTTC. Its protein is CSPTDTYEQYF.

Comments on this clonotype: Mismatch with germline at one junction end may stem from a read error. The chain employs TRBV27 and TRBJ2-1; TRBD2 is a possible D gene (5 bases). Germline V gives CDR1 MNHEY, CDR2 SMNVEV (reference sequence). This CDR3 comprises 13 residues. The CDR3 loop is CANSPGRVRGQFF. As DNA, the CDR3 is TGTGCCAACAGTCCCGGACGGGTTCGGGGGCAGTTCTTC.

The rearrangement uses TRBV7-6 and TRBJ2-3; D unclear. Trimming took off 2 bases at V and 5 bases at J, with 5 bases between the two ends. The CDR3 length is 12 residues. Germline loops: CDR1 SGHVS, CDR2 FNYEAQ. CDR3 sequence (DNA): TGTGCCAGCAGCTTACCTTTAGATACGCAGTATTTT. The encoded protein is CASSLPLDTQYF.

The V call is TRBV14, the J call TRBJ2-1; weak D call: TRBD2 (6 bases). The CDR3 is 15 residues long. CDR1 is SGHDN, CDR2 FVKESK, per germline. The germline V and J ends were trimmed by 4 bases and 2 bases, with 12 bases remaining between them. The CDR3 DNA reads TGTGCCAGCAGCCCACCGGGCGGGACCTACAATGAGCAGTTCTTC. The encoded protein is CASSPPGGTYNEQFF.

The chain recombines TRBV5-1 with TRBJ2-7; maybe TRBD2 (5 bases). CDR1 SGHRS and CDR2 YFSETQ come from the germline V gene. The CDR3 extends over 14 amino acids. V lost 0 bases and J 1 base, leaving 8 bases between the germline ends. CDR3 in amino acids: CASSLVSDSYEQYF. CDR3 in DNA: TGCGCCAGCAGCTTGGTTAGCGATTCCTACGAGCAGTACTTC.

This sequence joins TRBV4-1 and TRBJ1-1, with 7 bases lining up with TRBD1. Germline assignment: CDR1 MGHRA and CDR2 YSYEKL. With V trimmed by 4 bases and J by 1 base, 6 bases remained unmatched. The CDR3 sequence is 15 residues long. In nucleotides, the CDR3 is TGCGCCAGCAGCCTGGGAAACAGGGGGAACACTGAAGCTTTCTTT. Translated: CASSLGNRGNTEAFF.

This clonotype occurred many times. The chain employs TRBV12-3 or TRBV12-4 and TRBJ2-1; D remains unclear. Trimming cost V 2 bases and J 2 bases, with 13 bases left between them. The CDR3 loop spans 16 amino acids. CDR3 in DNA: TGTGCCAGCAGTTTATTCTCGCCAGAGGCCTACAATGAGCAGTTCTTC. Amino acid sequence: CASSLFSPEAYNEQFF.

This clonotype was counted a few times. The rearrangement joins TRBV29-1 to TRBJ2-4, with no clear D. Germline assignment: CDR1 SQVTM and CDR2 ANQGSEA. The CDR3 has 13 amino acids. Between the trimmed V and J ends, which lost 6 bases and 0 bases, there was a span of 9 bases. For the CDR3, the DNA is TGCAGCGTCCTACAGCGAGCCAAAAACATTCAGTACTTC. Translation: CSVLQRAKNIQYF.

This chain connects TRBV3-1 to TRBJ2-1; perhaps TRBD1 as D (5 bases). In germline, CDR1 is LGHDT, CDR2 YNNKEL (reference sequence). This CDR3 is 12 amino acids long. V gave up 4 bases and J gave up 13 bases, with 14 bases separating them. DNA of the CDR3: TGTGCCAGCAGCCCTCCGGCAGGGTTTCAGTTCTTC. Protein: CASSPPAGFQFF.

The chain is built from TRBV29-1 and TRBJ1-5; maybe TRBD1 (5 bases). The germline gives CDR1 SQVTM, CDR2 ANQGSEA. The CDR3 is 13 residues long. The germline V and J ends were trimmed by 1 base and 7 bases, with 11 bases remaining between them. The CDR3 spells CSVEGGPRQPQHF. The CDR3 bases are TGCAGCGTTGAAGGGGGCCCCCGACAGCCCCAGCATTTT. Looking up the rest from reference TRBV29-1 and TRBJ1-5 gives the full variable domain: SAVISQKPSRDICQRGTSLTIQCQVDSQVTMMFWYRQQPGQSLTLIATANQGSEATYESGFVIDKFPISRPNLTFSTLTVSNMSPEDSSIYLCSVEGGPRQPQHFGDGTRLSIL.

The rearrangement uses TRBV28 and TRBJ2-7; 9 bases line up with TRBD2. J was trimmed by 7 bases and V by 5 bases; bases with no gene match: 24. The CDR3 sequence is 19 residues long. CDR1 and CDR2 from the germline V gene are MDHEN and SYDVKM. Here the CDR3 reads CASSRIGGRATLAGSEQYF. CDR3 DNA sequence: TGTGCCAGCAGTCGGATCGGGGGGAGGGCAACTCTAGCGGGAAGTGAGCAGTACTTC.

This clonotype was detected only a few times. The rearrangement joins TRBV5-1 to TRBJ2-1; the D call may be TRBD1 or TRBD2 (5 bases each). The CDR3 is 14 residues long. CDR1 is SGHRS, CDR2 YFSETQ, per germline. Trimming pared 6 bases from V and 10 bases from J, leaving 20 bases between. Here the CDR3 reads CASTGTRNYVEQFF. The CDR3 region has the DNA TGCGCCAGCACCGGGACCAGGAATTACGTGGAGCAGTTCTTC.

In this sample, this clonotype turned up a few times. This rearrangement joins TRBV9 to TRBJ2-1, with 7 nucleotides matching TRBD2. Germline V gene lookup returns CDR1 SGDLS and CDR2 YYNGEE. The junction had 8 bases not matched to a gene; V was cut back by 4 bases and J by 4 bases. This CDR3 contains 15 residues. CDR3 bases: TGTGCCAGCAGCTCGGCGGGAGCGAGTTACAATGAGCAGTTCTTC. This gives the protein CASSSAGASYNEQFF.

This clonotype is a singleton in its sample. The junction differs from germline at one of its ends, possibly a read error. The chain couples TRBV9 to TRBJ1-2, with TRBD1 as a possible D gene (6 bases). Looked up from germline, CDR1 is SGDLS and CDR2 is YYNGEE. The CDR3 is made up of 15 amino acids. The CDR3: CAGSVEGDGAYGYTF. The CDR3 DNA is TGTGCCGGCAGCGTAGAGGGGGACGGGGCCTATGGCTACACCTTC.

The V gene is TRBV25-1, the J gene TRBJ1-2; 9 bases agree with TRBD1. The V and J ends lost 2 bases and 4 bases, in that order; junction bases with no gene match: 8. CDR1 MGHDK and CDR2 SYGVNS come from the germline V gene. The CDR3 loop spans 16 amino acids. The CDR3 sequence is CASSETGTGRSYGYTF. CDR3 sequence (DNA): TGTGCCAGCAGTGAAACCGGGACAGGGAGGAGCTATGGCTACACCTTC.